The entry below gives a single T cell receptor (beta chain) sequence along with its context. The ends lost 6 bases at V and 2 bases at J; junction bases unmatched: 10. Germline CDR1 and CDR2: MNHNY and SVGAGI (reference sequence). This CDR3 is built from 16 residues. The data were obtained in a study of CD8+ T cells in alopecia areata. Stated treatment: oral pan-JAK inhibitor, 5-10 mg twice daily. In each case, RNA was isolated and then reverse transcribed into cDNA as the sequencing template. Here immunoSEQ multiplex PCR was the method, and the copy in TCRdb shows in-frame clones only, minus some. The data hold roughly 110,000 clones, with 80% to 85% observed a single time.

The receptor was isolated from a human donor with alopecia areata. This specimen consisted of CD8+ T cells sorted from blood, obtained at week 24, from a patient treated with tofacitinib. J is TRBJ2-1 and V is TRBV6-6; 7 bases align to TRBD2. The CDR3 nucleotides are TGTGCCAGCAGCGCCCAACGGGGGGAACCCTACAATGAGCAGTTCTTC. It codes for CASSAQRGEPYNEQFF.